These 17 T cell receptor beta chains originate from one sample sequenced in a study of cytomegalovirus exposure and HLA in healthy donors. The PCR was carried out with 60 Vbeta primers and 13 Jbeta primers. Data came from immunoSEQ multiplex PCR; TCRdb stores just in-frame clones and leaves some out. Among fewer than 250,000 clones listed, under 85% were seen once. Material: PBMCs. The receptor source for this set is a woman between 45 and 65 years old in good health and CMV-seropositive.

The table lists this clone with a few counts. The chain links TRBV6-5 to TRBJ1-1; 7 nucleotides line up with TRBD1. The CDR3 has 14 residues. Trimming took 6 bases from V and 3 from J; bases not matched to a gene: 7. The germline gives CDR1 MNHEY, CDR2 SVGAGI. The CDR3 DNA reads as TGTGCCAGCAGGCACGGGACAGCCCACACTGAAGCTTTCTTT. It is translated as CASRHGTAHTEAFF.

The chain uses TRBV7-2 and TRBJ2-3; 13 bases map to TRBD2. After removal of 1 base from V and 1 base from J, the junction contained 5 bases not matched to a gene. There are 18 residues in the CDR3. The germline gives CDR1 SGHTA, CDR2 FQGNSA. The CDR3 DNA reads TGTGCCAGCAGCTTAGGTGCCGGGACTAGCGGGGGCACAGATACGCAGTATTTT. Translation: CASSLGAGTSGGTDTQYF. The whole variable domain, filled in from reference TRBV7-2 and TRBJ2-3, reads GAGVSQSPSNKVTEKGKDVELRCDPISGHTALYWYRQSLGQGLEFLIYFQGNSAPDKSGLPSDRFSAERTGGSVSTLTIQRTQQEDSAVYLCASSLGAGTSGGTDTQYFGPGTRLTVL.

The chain carries TRBV5-5 and TRBJ1-5, with D perhaps TRBD1 (6 bases). The CDR3 length is 14 residues. V was clipped by 4 bases and J by 1 base, with 9 bases between them. Germline CDR1 and CDR2: SGHKS and YYEKEE (reference sequence). CDR3 protein: CASSLDRSNQPQHF. The CDR3 region has the DNA TGTGCCAGCAGCCTGGACAGAAGCAATCAGCCCCAGCATTTT.

The chain is built from TRBV7-8 and TRBJ1-3; 8 nucleotides agree with TRBD1. Germline CDR1 SGHVS, CDR2 FQNEAQ. Losses at the gene ends were 5 bases for V and 0 bases for J; bases not matched to a gene: 6. This CDR3 contains 16 residues. CDR3 coding DNA: TGTGCCAGCAGCCCGAGACAGGGGCTCTCTGGAAACACCATATATTTT. It yields the protein CASSPRQGLSGNTIYF.

V gene TRBV2 combines with J gene TRBJ2-5, with a tentative D call TRBD1 (5 bases). The DNA matches TRBJ2-7 better at its end, which makes the J call doubtful. Germline V gene data show CDR1 as SNHLY and CDR2 as FYNNEI. The CDR3 consists of 16 residues. CDR3 sequence (DNA): TGTGCCAGCAGTGAACCCACAGGCTCACGTTCCTACGAGCAGTACTTC. It translates to CASSEPTGSRSYEQYF.

The genes are TRBV6-1 and TRBJ2-7; 12 bases align to TRBD1. Germline assignment: CDR1 MNHNS and CDR2 SASEGT. J lost 3 bases, V lost 6 bases, and 6 bases had no gene match. CDR3 size: 15 residues. The CDR3 DNA follows: TGTGCCAGCAGGACCGGGACAGGGGGCTTCTACGAGCAGTACTTC. As protein: CASRTGTGGFYEQYF.

The chain employs TRBV6-1 and TRBJ1-1; the D gene is possibly TRBD1 (6 bases). The V gene lost 1 base and the J gene lost 1 base, with 10 bases spanning the gap. CDR3 length: 15 residues. Germline CDR1 is MNHNS and CDR2 is SASEGT. The CDR3 protein is CASSEVETGNTEAFF. CDR3 in DNA: TGTGCCAGCAGTGAAGTGGAGACAGGGAACACTGAAGCTTTCTTT.

The chain combines TRBV6-5 with TRBJ2-7, with 9 nucleotides matching TRBD2. The germline CDR1 and CDR2 sequences are MNHEY and SVGAGI. V shed 6 bases and J 3 bases; nucleotides not matched to a gene: 9. There are 15 residues in the CDR3. Written as DNA, the CDR3 is TGTGCCAGCAGAAGCGGGGGGTTTGGGCACTACGAGCAGTACTTC. Residues: CASRSGGFGHYEQYF.

J is TRBJ2-7 and V is TRBV23-1; 7 bases fit TRBD1. TRBV23-1 is sorted into the ORF group, with uncertain function. CDR3 length: 17 amino acids. V was clipped by 2 bases and J by 1 base; unmatched bases: 11. The CDR3 protein is CASSQTGQVIRSYEQYF. Here the CDR3 DNA reads TGCGCCAGCAGTCAAACCGGACAGGTGATTAGGTCCTACGAGCAGTACTTC.

In its sample, this clone was seen a few times. CDR3 region: CASSLKMAGNTDTQYF. CDR3 DNA: TGCGCCAGCAGCTTAAAAATGGCGGGGAATACAGATACGCAGTATTTT. The chain has TRBV5-1 and TRBJ2-3, with a possible D match to TRBD2 (6 bases). Trimming removed 2 bases at V and 3 bases at J, with 16 bases between. There are 16 residues in the CDR3. The germline V gene has CDR1 SGHRS and CDR2 YFSETQ. The entire variable domain, with the rest obtained from reference TRBV5-1 and TRBJ2-3, is as follows: KAGVTQTPRYLIKTRGQQVTLSCSPISGHRSVSWYQQTPGQGLQFLFEYFSETQRNKGNFPGRFSGRQFSNSRSEMNVSTLELGDSALYLCASSLKMAGNTDTQYFGPGTRLTVL.

The gene calls are TRBV18 and TRBJ2-1, with TRBD1 matching 9 bases. This CDR3 spans 16 amino acids. V dropped 2 bases and J dropped 2; count of bases not matched to a gene: 4. CDR1 is KGHSH and CDR2 is LQKENI in the germline V gene. CDR3 in amino acids: CASSPGGQGTYNEQFF. Here the CDR3 DNA reads TGTGCCAGCTCACCAGGGGGACAGGGCACCTACAATGAGCAGTTCTTC.

This sequence joins TRBV10-3 and TRBJ2-1, with 7 nucleotides matching TRBD1. This CDR3 contains 13 residues. The trim removed 8 bases at V and 5 bases at J, leaving 6 bases unmatched. The germline CDR1 and CDR2 sequences are ENHRY and SYGVKD. CDR3 amino acids: CAIGGQTHNEQFF. CDR3 coding DNA: TGTGCCATCGGGGGACAGACCCACAATGAGCAGTTCTTC.

This chain uses TRBV4-2 with TRBJ1-6, with no clear D. The CDR3 contains 16 residues. Germline V CDR1 and CDR2: LGHNA, YNFKEQ. Trimming removed 0 bases at V and 7 bases at J, with 13 bases between. The CDR3 DNA is TGTGCCAGCAGCCAAGACCAAGTTCGGCGGAATTCACCCCTCCACTTT. It encodes CASSQDQVRRNSPLHF.

In this sample, this clone turned up a few times. The CDR3 region is CASSYGQGAVDEQFF. In DNA form, the CDR3 reads TGCGCCAGCAGCTACGGACAGGGGGCAGTGGATGAGCAGTTCTTC. The chain uses TRBV5-1 and TRBJ2-1, with 11 nucleotides matching TRBD1. Trimming took 3 bases from V and 8 from J; bases not matched to a gene: 7. Germline CDR1 reads SGHRS; CDR2 reads YFSETQ. This CDR3 has 15 amino acids.

The chain recombines TRBV27 with TRBJ2-7; 9 bases map to TRBD1. The germline V gene has CDR1 MNHEY and CDR2 SMNVEV (reference sequence). The ends lost 8 bases at V and 4 bases at J; junction bases unmatched: 12. The CDR3 runs to 15 residues. The CDR3 here is CASWGGTGRGYEQYF. CDR3 bases: TGTGCCAGCTGGGGCGGGACAGGGAGGGGGTACGAGCAGTACTTC.

This clone showed up just once. The rearrangement links TRBV25-1 to TRBJ2-5; possible D gene TRBD1, 5 bases. Judging by the DNA end, TRBJ2-7 fits better; the J call may be wrong. Germline V lookup: CDR1 MGHDK, CDR2 SYGVNS. The length of the CDR3 is 14 residues. In nucleotides, the CDR3 is TGTGCCAGCAGTGATTCAGGGAAGGCCTACGAGCAGTACTTC. This encodes CASSDSGKAYEQYF.

The chain employs TRBV10-3 and TRBJ1-6; 7 nucleotides agree with TRBD1. Germline values: CDR1 ENHRY, CDR2 SYGVKD. J was trimmed by 6 bases and V by 10 bases; bases with no gene match: 6. The CDR3 consists of 13 residues. This CDR3 reads CASEGQINSPLHF. For the CDR3, the DNA is TGTGCCAGCGAGGGACAGATTAATTCACCCCTCCACTTT.